The present entry profiles one T cell receptor (beta chain) with its context. The specificity of this receptor is unknown. Base qualities are not at hand, and no much larger clone is one base apart. Healthy HIV-negative adults with no recently reported acute infections or vaccinations were included as donors. Every donor was a Caucasian adult residing in Nashville, Tennessee, USA. CD4+ T cells were enriched through magnetic negative selection, after which naive cells were positively selected on CD45RA and the remaining negative fraction served as the memory subset. Blood was collected by leukapheresis, and PBMCs were isolated by Ficoll-Histopaque density gradient centrifugation and then cryopreserved in liquid nitrogen vapor phase. Analytical flow cytometry was used to check the purity and quantity of every magnetically sorted T cell population. From each sorted fraction, genomic DNA was isolated and quantified by UV absorbance on a Nanodrop 2000c.

The record originates from a study of shared clonotypes between healthy human individuals (dated by TCRdb to between 2020 and 2021). With respect to the entire study: Three men and a couple of women, aged 18 to 49 years, made up the cohort. For each donor, CD4 naive and CD4 memory were each run on three plates, CD8 naive on two plates, and CD8 memory on one plate. To estimate repertoire size and how much clonotypes are shared between individuals, the study performed deep sequencing of blood TCR repertoires from a few healthy adults. To increase sequencing depth and limit assay-specific biases, different laboratories used diverse techniques to prepare libraries and sequence TCR repertoires. Between about 0.94 and 10 billion PBMCs per donor were obtained by leukapheresis. What the research found in general, with its limitations: Sharing across several donors was observed for around 5% of naive CD4, around 3.5% of naive CD8, 2% to 2.5% of memory CD4, and about 0.4% of memory CD8 clonotypes. Naive subsets generally had larger estimated clonotype richness than memory subsets did. Based on pairwise subsampling, the degree of clonotype sharing among donors was expected to be affected by sequencing depth. The genetic and exposure-history diversity represented was limited by the small number of donors. Clonotypes shared by all four sorted-subset donors showed higher generation probabilities than non-shared clonotypes. Incomplete sequencing was indicated by rarefaction of sorted-subset datasets, despite the large sequencing depth. Only blood was sampled, and tissue TCR repertoires likely differ from those in blood.

TCR CDR3 regions were amplified from genomic DNA by multiplex PCR using the deep immunoSEQ assay. Extracted genomic DNA from each cell subset was distributed evenly across all wells of several immunoSEQ 96-well plates, and each plate was treated as a replicate. Each replicate PCR for sorted subsets received roughly 0.2 ug genomic DNA, equal to about 30,000 T cell genomes. The purified libraries were quantified using a Qubit 3.0 fluorometer, sized with a Bioanalyzer 2100, and then quantified again using the KAPA Library Quantification kit. Every immunoSEQ 96-well plate was sequenced on a separate single-read 150-cycle Illumina NextSeq 550 flow cell. In the original analysis: Because the immunoSEQ output held only junctional sequences and lacked quality scores, the filtering could not match the filtering applied to full-length reads. To assign V/J genes and CDR3, sequences were annotated against IMGT germline references using PyIR, a Python wrapper for IgBLAST v1.9. Any read was removed if the V/J assignment was weak (E-value above 1e-6), the CDR3 was missing, or the read contained stop codons, out-of-frame junctions, or ambiguous translated residues. V3J clonotypes were defined as sequences sharing an identical inferred V gene, J gene, and CDR3 amino acid sequence. The percentage overlap between two repertoires was calculated by dividing the number of shared unique clonotypes by the size of the smaller repertoire. Repertoire richness was assessed with RTK rarefaction, the Chao1 estimator, and Recon v2.1 estimates of unobserved clonotypes. For all TCRbeta clonotypes obtained by the gDNA method from a handful of donors, generation probabilities were computed with OLGA. TCRdb retrieved this table from immuneACCESS and kept in-frame rearrangements only. Not all clones are present; in checked studies, unresolved V genes account for under half, and no reason is known for the remainder. The V and J calls and clone size were taken over from that table, and D and trimming were inferred from the DNA. The sample table holds some 680,000 clones, of which 60% to 75% were seen once. The top ten constitute under 2% of the sample.

V is cut by 2 bases and J by 4 bases, and the space between the germline ends is 8 bases. From the germline V gene, CDR1 is SGHDN and CDR2 is FVKESK. The CDR3 has 14 amino acids, counting the end cysteine and phenylalanine. The retained sequence is limited to the CDR3, 42 bases, with the frame set at the first base. The chain links TRBV14 with TRBJ2-2; no D gene can be assigned with confidence. Sequenced input: memory CD4+ T cells sorted from blood. What the cell subset or site label conveys for this sample: CD45RA-negative fraction. This TCR came from a woman in her 30s in good health. Here the CDR3 is given as CASSQHLFTGELFF. The nucleotides read TGTGCCAGCAGCCAACACTTGTTCACCGGGGAGCTGTTTTTT.